A selection of T cell receptor beta chains follows, all from one sample in a study of blood T cell repertoires in COVID-19. Clones were sequenced by immunoSEQ multiplex PCR, and TCRdb holds only the in-frame ones, with some missing. The sample lists about 290,000 clones, around 86% seen once, with 1.7% in the top ten. Specimen: PBMCs or T cells enriched from blood (not recorded which). The receptors were gathered from a woman aged 40 to 50 who had recovered from COVID-19. Each CDR3 is given without its conserved first and last residue.

TRBV18,TRBJ2-1,ASSPAATGSSYNEQF
TRBV6-5,TRBJ1-6,ASSPDRGGPPLH
TRBV27,TRBJ1-3,ASSPGGGIGNTIY
TRBV7-2,TRBJ2-6,ASSSTGFGANVLT
TRBV5-1,TRBJ2-1,ASSFVRGTYNEQF
TRBV7-8,TRBJ1-4,ASSPRETNEKLF
TRBV7-9,TRBJ1-6,ASSSRTDSPLH
TRBV3-1/TRBV3-2,TRBJ2-3,ASSLGGVRTDTQY
TRBV7-3,TRBJ1-2,ASSPLRSGYGYT
TRBV28,TRBJ1-4,ASSSDTATNEKLF
TRBV30,TRBJ2-5,AWSRLTKETQY
TRBV2,TRBJ1-4,AREASEGLF
TRBV7-9,TRBJ2-1,ASSSSVPQDNEQF
TRBV7-2,TRBJ2-3,ASSLRTGGLDTQY
TRBV5-4,TRBJ2-3,ASSTHGGADTQY
TRBV7-3,TRBJ2-1,ASCMTSGTYNEQF
TRBV9,TRBJ2-2,ASSVGAGRDTGELF
TRBV5-1,TRBJ1-2,ASSPERQGWNGYT
TRBV19,TRBJ1-5,ASSTVTGGLGNQPQH
TRBV5-1,TRBJ1-3,ASSLEGQALLGNTIY
TRBV7-8,TRBJ2-5,ASSLRAGLETQY
TRBV5-4,TRBJ1-6,ASSLEGGRDSPLH
TRBV9,TRBJ2-5,ASSGRRGGQETQY
TRBV12-5,TRBJ1-1,ASGLSGVHTEAF
TRBV2,TRBJ1-5,ASGTDRGNQPQH
TRBV3-1/TRBV3-2,TRBJ1-6,ASSRRQGLNSPLH
TRBV11-2,TRBJ2-7,ASSLQVVSY
TRBV7-2,TRBJ2-7,ASSLAVGGAEQY
TRBV19,TRBJ1-4,ATPDRGHNNEKLF
TRBV11-1,TRBJ1-2,ASSRQGANYGYT
TRBV2,TRBJ2-5,ASRDRGSIVETQY
TRBV7-9,TRBJ2-7,ASSPGMVAGAYEQY
TRBV27,TRBJ1-1,ASSPTGMSSTF
TRBV3-1/TRBV3-2,TRBJ2-3,ASSWESGGTDTQY
TRBV7-9,TRBJ2-3,ASSFGPGLAGDTQY
TRBV7-8,TRBJ2-5,ASSLDSPGPIQETQY
TRBV11-3,TRBJ1-1,ASSLAPSRERGTEAF
TRBV18,TRBJ1-1,ASSLAGTGIAEAF
TRBV20-1,TRBJ1-4,SAKQGEKLF